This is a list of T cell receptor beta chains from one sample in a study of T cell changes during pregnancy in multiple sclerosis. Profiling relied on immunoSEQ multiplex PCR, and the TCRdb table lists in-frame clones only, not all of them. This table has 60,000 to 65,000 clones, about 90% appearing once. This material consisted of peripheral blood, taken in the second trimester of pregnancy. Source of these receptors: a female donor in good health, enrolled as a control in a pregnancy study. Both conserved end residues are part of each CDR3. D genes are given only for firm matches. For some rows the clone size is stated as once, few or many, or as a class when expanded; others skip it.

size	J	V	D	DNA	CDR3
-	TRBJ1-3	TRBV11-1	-	TGTGCCAGCAGCTTAGCCGGCTCTGGAAACACCATATATTTT	CASSLAGSGNTIYF
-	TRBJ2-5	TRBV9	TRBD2	TGTGCCAGCAGCGTAGGTCCTAGCGGGGGGGAAGAGACCCAGTACTTC	CASSVGPSGGEETQYF
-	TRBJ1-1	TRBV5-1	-	TGCGCCAGCAGCCCTGGACTCACGGGGGGCACTGAAGCTTTCTTT	CASSPGLTGGTEAFF
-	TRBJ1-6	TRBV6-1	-	TGTGCCAGCAGTGAAGCATGGACTCTGTATTCACCCCTCCACTTT	CASSEAWTLYSPLHF
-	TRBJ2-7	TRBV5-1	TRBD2	TGCGCCAGCAAGATATGGGAGGGGAGCTCCTACGAGCAGTACTTC	CASKIWEGSSYEQYF
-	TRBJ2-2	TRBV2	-	TGTGCCAGCGGGGCACCCAACACCGGGGAGCTGTTTTTT	CASGAPNTGELFF
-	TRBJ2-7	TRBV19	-	TGTGCCAGTTCGGTGACCGGGTCGGGCGAGCAGTACTTC	CASSVTGSGEQYF
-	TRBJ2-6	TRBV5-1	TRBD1	TGCGCCAGCAGCTCTACAGGGGGCATTCGTGTCCTGACTTTC	CASSSTGGIRVLTF
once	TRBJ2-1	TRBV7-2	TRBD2	TGTGCCAGCAGCTTAGTGGGCGGGGGGGCCGCTGACAATGAGCAGTTCTTC	CASSLVGGGAADNEQFF
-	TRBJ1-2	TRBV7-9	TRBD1	TGTGCCAGCAGCCGACAGGGGGATAACTATGGCTACACCTTC	CASSRQGDNYGYTF
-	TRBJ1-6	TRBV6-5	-	TGTGCCACCGGCCAGGCGTTGAGAGATTCACCCCTCCACTTT	CATGQALRDSPLHF
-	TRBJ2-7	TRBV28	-	TGTGCCAGCAGTTTAAGAGCCCCGGAGCAGTACTTC	CASSLRAPEQYF
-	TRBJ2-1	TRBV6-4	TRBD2	TGTGCCAGCAGTGTCCTAGCGGGGGGCCCCAATGAGCAGTTCTTC	CASSVLAGGPNEQFF
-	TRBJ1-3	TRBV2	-	TGTGCCAGCAGCGAGGGGGGGCACATGACGATCTCTGGAAACACCATATATTTT	CASSEGGHMTISGNTIYF
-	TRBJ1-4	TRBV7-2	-	TGTGCCAGCAGCTCCGAAATGACAGGCCCCCGAAATGAAAAACTGTTTTTT	CASSSEMTGPRNEKLFF
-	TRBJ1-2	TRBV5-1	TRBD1	TGCGCCAGCAGCCGACAGGGGGCAGACTATGGCTACACCTTC	CASSRQGADYGYTF
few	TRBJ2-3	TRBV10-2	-	TGCGCCAGCACCCCGGAGGGGTCAGATACGCAGTATTTT	CASTPEGSDTQYF
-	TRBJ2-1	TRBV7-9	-	TGTGCCAGCAGCTTACTCGAGCAGTTCTTC	CASSLLEQFF
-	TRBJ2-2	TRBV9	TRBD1	TGTGCCAGCAGCTTCTACGGGACAGGCTACACCGGGGAGCTGTTTTTT	CASSFYGTGYTGELFF
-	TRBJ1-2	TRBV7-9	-	TGTGCCAGCAGCTTCACCGCGACAGATGGCTACACCTTC	CASSFTATDGYTF
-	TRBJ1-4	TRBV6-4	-	TGTGCCAGCAGTGACTCATGGACATCACCTAATGAAAAACTGTTTTTT	CASSDSWTSPNEKLFF
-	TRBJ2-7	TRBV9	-	TGTGCCAGCAGCGTAGCCAGCGGACGGTCCGGATACGAGCAGTACTTC	CASSVASGRSGYEQYF
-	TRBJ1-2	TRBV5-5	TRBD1	TGTGCCAGCAGCTTGGGCGACAGGGGGCGTTGGGGTGGCTACACCTTC	CASSLGDRGRWGGYTF
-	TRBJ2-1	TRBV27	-	TGTGCCAGCAGCCCGTTGGGCCGCCCCAATGAGCAGTTCTTC	CASSPLGRPNEQFF
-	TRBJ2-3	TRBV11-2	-	TGTGCCAGCAGCACCCGCGTGGGCCCCACAGATACGCAGTATTTT	CASSTRVGPTDTQYF
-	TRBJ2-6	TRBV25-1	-	TGTGCCAGCAGTGCACGGGGCTCTGGGGCCAACGTCCTGACTTTC	CASSARGSGANVLTF
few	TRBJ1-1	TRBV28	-	TGTGCCAGCAGTTCCTATCAGGGACTTGGGACTGAAGCTTTCTTT	CASSSYQGLGTEAFF
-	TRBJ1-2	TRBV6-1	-	TGTGCCAGCAGTGAGGATACCGACAGATACAACTATGGCTACACCTTC	CASSEDTDRYNYGYTF
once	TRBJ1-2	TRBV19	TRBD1	TGTGCCAGTAGTTCCTGGGACAGGAACAACTATGGCTACACCTTC	CASSSWDRNNYGYTF
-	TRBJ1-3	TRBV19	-	TGTGCCAGTAGTTTCGACAGGAGCTCTGGAAACACCATATATTTT	CASSFDRSSGNTIYF
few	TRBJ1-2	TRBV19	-	TGTGCCAGGCGAGCGGGAGGGGGCTACACCTTC	CARRAGGGYTF
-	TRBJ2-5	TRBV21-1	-	TGTGCCAACTTCGGGACAGGTAGGACTAGTCTTGAAGAGACCCAGTACTTC	CANFGTGRTSLEETQYF
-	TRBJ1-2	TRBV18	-	TGTGCCAGCTCACCACCGACGGATGCGGGGGGCTACACCTTC	CASSPPTDAGGYTF
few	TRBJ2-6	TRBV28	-	TGTGCCAGCAGTTCCATCGACCTAGGGGACTCTGGGGCCAACGTCCTGACTTTC	CASSSIDLGDSGANVLTF
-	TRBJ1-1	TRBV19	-	TGTGCCAGTAGTAGATTAACAGTATTGAACACTGAAGCTTTCTTT	CASSRLTVLNTEAFF
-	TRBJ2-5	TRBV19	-	TGTGCCAGTAGTATCCAGGGCGGGGACGGGACCCAGTACTTC	CASSIQGGDGTQYF
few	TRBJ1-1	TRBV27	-	TGTGCCAGCAGCAAAAACACTGAAGCTTTCTTT	CASSKNTEAFF
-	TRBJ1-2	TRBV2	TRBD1	TGTGCCAGCACTGGACAGGGAGACGGAGGCTACACCTTC	CASTGQGDGGYTF
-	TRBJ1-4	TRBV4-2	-	TGTGCCAGCAGCCAAGACGGGACTAATGAAAAACTGTTTTTT	CASSQDGTNEKLFF
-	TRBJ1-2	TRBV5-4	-	TGTGCCAGCAGCTTGCCGTCCGGGGTGGTTAACTATGGCTACACCTTC	CASSLPSGVVNYGYTF
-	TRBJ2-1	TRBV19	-	TGTGCCAGTAGTATACGGGGGTCATTAGGGAATGAGCAGTTCTTC	CASSIRGSLGNEQFF
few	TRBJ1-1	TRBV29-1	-	TGCAGCGTCGAGGCGGGGACCACTGAAGCTTTCTTT	CSVEAGTTEAFF
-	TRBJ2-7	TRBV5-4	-	TGTGCCAGCAGCTTGGAACAGGGTGCCTACGAGCAGTACTTC	CASSLEQGAYEQYF
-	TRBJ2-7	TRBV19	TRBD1	TGTGCCAGTAGTAGATCTCGACAGGGAAGAGACGAGCAGTACTTC	CASSRSRQGRDEQYF
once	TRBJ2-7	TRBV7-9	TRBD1	TGTGCCAGCAGTCGACAGGGGGGCACCTACGAGCAGTACTTC	CASSRQGGTYEQYF
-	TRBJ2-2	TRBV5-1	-	TGCGCCAGCAGCTTGGTAGGGGCCCCGGGAGAGCCAACCGGGGAGCTGTTTTTT	CASSLVGAPGEPTGELFF
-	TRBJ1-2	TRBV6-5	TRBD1	TGTGCCAGGGGGGCATTCGGACAGGATGCCTATGGCTACACCTTC	CARGAFGQDAYGYTF
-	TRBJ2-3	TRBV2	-	TGTGCCAGCAAACCCAACTCTAGCACAGATACGCAGTATTTT	CASKPNSSTDTQYF
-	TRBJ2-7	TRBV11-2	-	TGTGCCAGCAGCTCACAACTCGAGGAGGTGCAGTACTTC	CASSSQLEEVQYF
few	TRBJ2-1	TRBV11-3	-	TGTGCCAGCAGCTTAAGCTACTCTGGGCATGAGCAGTTCTTC	CASSLSYSGHEQFF
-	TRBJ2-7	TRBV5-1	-	TGCGCCAGCATCTCCCGGGAGTTTCCCTACGAGCAGTACTTC	CASISREFPYEQYF
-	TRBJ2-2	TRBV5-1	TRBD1	TGCGCCAGCAGCAAGATGGCAGGGGGAGCCGGGGAGCTGTTTTTT	CASSKMAGGAGELFF